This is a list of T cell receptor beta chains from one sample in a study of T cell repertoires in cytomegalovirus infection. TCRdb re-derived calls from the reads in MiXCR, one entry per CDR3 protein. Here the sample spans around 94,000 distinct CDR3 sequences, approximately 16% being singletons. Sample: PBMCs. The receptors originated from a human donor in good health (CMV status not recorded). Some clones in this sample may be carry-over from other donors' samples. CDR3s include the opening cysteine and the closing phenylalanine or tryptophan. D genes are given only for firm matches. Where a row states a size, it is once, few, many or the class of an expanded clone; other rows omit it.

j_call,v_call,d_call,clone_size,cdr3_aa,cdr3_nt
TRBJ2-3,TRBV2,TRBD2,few,CASAGLAGIADTQYF,TGTGCCAGCGCAGGACTAGCGGGGATTGCAGATACGCAGTATTTT
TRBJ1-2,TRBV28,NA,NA,CASSLWAVRGYTF,TGTGCCAGCAGTTTATGGGCAGTGAGGGGCTACACCTTC
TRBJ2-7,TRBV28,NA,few,CASTLGGGGYYEQYF,TGTGCCAGCACCTTGGGGGGGGGCGGTTATTACGAGCAGTACTTC
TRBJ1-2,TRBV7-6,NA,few,CASSLANGGPYGYTF,TGTGCCAGCAGCTTAGCGAACGGGGGGCCCTATGGCTACACCTTC
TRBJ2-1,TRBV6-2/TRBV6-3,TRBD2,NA,CASGRGRAVQDEQFF,TGTGCCAGCGGCCGGGGGAGGGCAGTACAGGATGAGCAGTTCTTC
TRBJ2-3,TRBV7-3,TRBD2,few,CASSLIAGSTDTQYF,TGTGCCAGCAGCTTAATAGCGGGGAGCACAGATACGCAGTATTTT
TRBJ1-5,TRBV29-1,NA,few,CSVAGALNQPQHF,TGCAGCGTCGCAGGGGCTCTCAATCAGCCCCAGCATTTT
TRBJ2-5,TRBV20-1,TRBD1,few,CSASTRDRQETQYF,TGCAGTGCTAGTACGAGGGACAGACAAGAGACCCAGTACTTC
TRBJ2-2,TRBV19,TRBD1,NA,CASSTRDRLNTGELFF,TGTGCCAGTAGTACCCGGGACAGGCTGAACACCGGGGAGCTGTTTTTT
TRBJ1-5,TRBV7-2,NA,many,CASSSKAAQYSNQPQHF,TGTGCCAGCAGCTCCAAAGCAGCGCAATATAGCAATCAGCCCCAGCATTTT
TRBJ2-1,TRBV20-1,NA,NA,CSARQGSYNEQFF,TGCAGTGCTAGACAGGGATCCTACAATGAGCAGTTCTTC
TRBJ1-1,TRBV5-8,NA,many,CASSFFTRGRTEAFF,TGTGCCAGCAGCTTTTTTACGAGGGGTCGAACTGAAGCTTTCTTT
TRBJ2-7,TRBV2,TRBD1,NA,CASGRGQVYEQYF,TGTGCCAGCGGCCGAGGACAGGTCTACGAGCAGTACTTC
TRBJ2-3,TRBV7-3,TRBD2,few,CASSQGQRGGTDTQYF,TGTGCCAGCAGCCAGGGCCAGCGGGGGGGCACAGATACGCAGTATTTT
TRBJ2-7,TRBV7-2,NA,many,CASSLAAGPSYEQYF,TGTGCCAGCAGCTTAGCGGCGGGGCCCTCCTACGAGCAGTACTTC
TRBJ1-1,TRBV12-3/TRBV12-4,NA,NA,CASSFNQGGEAFF,TGTGCCAGCAGTTTCAACCAGGGTGGTGAGGCTTTCTTT
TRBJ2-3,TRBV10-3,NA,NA,CAISRDGGLADTQYF,TGTGCCATCAGCCGGGACGGGGGGCTGGCAGATACGCAGTATTTT
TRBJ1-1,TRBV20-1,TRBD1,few,CSARNVFSTRQGAKAFF,TGCAGTGCTAGGAACGTTTTCTCGACCCGACAGGGGGCTAAAGCTTTCTTT
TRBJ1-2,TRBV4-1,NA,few,CASSPDTNYGYTF,TGCGCCAGCAGCCCGGACACTAACTATGGCTACACCTTC
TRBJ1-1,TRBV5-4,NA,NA,CASSPVSRNTEAFF,TGTGCCAGCAGCCCGGTTTCCAGGAACACTGAAGCTTTCTTT
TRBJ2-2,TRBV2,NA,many,CASSFTRSTGELFF,TGTGCCAGCAGTTTTACCAGGAGCACCGGGGAGCTGTTTTTT
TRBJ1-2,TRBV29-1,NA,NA,CSVDGQLYGYTF,TGCAGCGTTGATGGACAGCTCTATGGCTACACCTTC
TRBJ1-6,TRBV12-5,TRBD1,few,CASGDRQGGPLHF,TGTGCTAGTGGTGATAGACAGGGAGGTCCCCTCCACTTT
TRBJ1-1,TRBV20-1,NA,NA,CSARGRTAGTEAFF,TGCAGTGCTAGAGGGAGGACAGCGGGTACTGAAGCTTTCTTT
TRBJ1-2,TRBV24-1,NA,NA,CATSDPGKGWYGYTF,TGTGCCACCAGTGACCCTGGTAAGGGGTGGTATGGCTACACCTTC
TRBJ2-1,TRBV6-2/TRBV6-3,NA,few,CASSYPSTRHYNEQFF,TGTGCCAGCAGTTACCCCTCGACCCGACATTACAATGAGCAGTTCTTC
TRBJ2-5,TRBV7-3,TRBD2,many,CASSLGPGTTQETQYF,TGTGCCAGCAGCTTAGGCCCGGGGACTACTCAAGAGACCCAGTACTTC
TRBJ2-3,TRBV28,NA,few,CASGRGSQDTQYF,TGTGCCAGCGGGCGGGGCTCACAGGATACGCAGTATTTT
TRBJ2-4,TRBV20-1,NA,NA,CSAGVASKNVQYF,TGCAGTGCTGGAGTGGCTTCCAAAAACGTTCAGTACTTC
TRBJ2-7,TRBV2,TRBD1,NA,CASSRGQGAVGYEQYF,TGTGCCAGCAGTAGGGGACAGGGGGCTGTCGGGTACGAGCAGTACTTC
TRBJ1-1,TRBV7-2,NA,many,CASSLYGGLKGYTEAFF,TGTGCCAGCAGCCTCTACGGGGGGCTCAAAGGTTACACTGAAGCTTTCTTT
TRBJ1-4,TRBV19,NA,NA,CASTRTGYEKLFF,TGTGCCAGTACCCGAACGGGGTATGAAAAACTGTTTTTT
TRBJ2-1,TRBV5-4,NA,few,CASSLATSLGNEQFF,TGTGCCAGCAGCTTGGCGACTAGTCTAGGCAATGAGCAGTTCTTC
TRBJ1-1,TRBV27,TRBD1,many,CASSLDRGSTRAFF,TGTGCCAGCAGCTTGGACAGGGGCTCAACTAGGGCTTTCTTT
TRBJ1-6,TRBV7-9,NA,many,CASSSMDPPNSPLHF,TGTGCCAGCAGCTCTATGGACCCGCCCAATTCACCCCTCCACTTT
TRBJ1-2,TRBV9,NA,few,CASSVSGNPNYGYTF,TGTGCCAGCAGCGTATCAGGAAACCCCAACTATGGCTACACCTTC
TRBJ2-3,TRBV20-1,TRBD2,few,CSASSGLALPNTDTQYF,TGCAGTGCTAGCTCGGGACTAGCTTTACCCAACACAGATACGCAGTATTTT
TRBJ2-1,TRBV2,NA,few,CASSVRGANSYNEQFF,TGTGCCAGCAGTGTCCGGGGAGCGAACTCCTACAATGAGCAGTTCTTC
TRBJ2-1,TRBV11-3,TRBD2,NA,CASSLAAGGYNEQFF,TGTGCCAGCAGCTTAGCAGCGGGGGGCTACAATGAGCAGTTCTTC
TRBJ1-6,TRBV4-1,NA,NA,CASSQAAIINSPLHF,TGCGCCAGCAGCCAAGCTGCTATTATTAATTCACCCCTCCACTTT
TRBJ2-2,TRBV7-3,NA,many,CASSLAGTVNTGELFF,TGTGCCAGCAGCTTAGCTGGGACGGTGAACACCGGGGAGCTGTTTTTT
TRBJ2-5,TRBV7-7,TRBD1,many,CASSTLDRGHETQYF,TGTGCTAGCAGCACCCTTGACAGGGGACACGAGACCCAGTACTTC
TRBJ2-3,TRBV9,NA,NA,CASSPPWGADTQYF,TGTGCCAGCAGCCCCCCGTGGGGTGCAGATACGCAGTATTTT
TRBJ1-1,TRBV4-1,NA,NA,CASSLQGRQTEAFF,TGCGCCAGCAGCCTTCAGGGTCGTCAAACTGAAGCTTTCTTT
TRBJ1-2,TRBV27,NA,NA,CASSLRGFPNRDYGYTF,TGTGCCAGCAGCCTCAGGGGTTTCCCAAATAGGGACTATGGCTACACCTTC